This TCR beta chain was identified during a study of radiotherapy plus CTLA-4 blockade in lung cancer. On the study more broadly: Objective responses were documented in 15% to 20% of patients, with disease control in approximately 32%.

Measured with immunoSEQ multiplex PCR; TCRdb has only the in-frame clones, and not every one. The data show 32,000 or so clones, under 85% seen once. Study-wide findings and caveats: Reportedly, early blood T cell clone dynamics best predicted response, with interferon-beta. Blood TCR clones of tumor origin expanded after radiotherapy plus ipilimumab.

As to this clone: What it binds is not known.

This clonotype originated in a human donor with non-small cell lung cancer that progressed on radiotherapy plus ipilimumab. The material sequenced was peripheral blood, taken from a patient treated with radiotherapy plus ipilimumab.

As DNA, the CDR3 is TGTGCCAGCAGCCCCTCCAGGGGTCAGACCCAGTACTTC. Its translation: CASSPSRGQTQYF. This chain links TRBV5-6 with TRBJ2-5; possible D gene TRBD1, 6 bases. The ends were cut back, 4 bases at V and 6 bases at J, with 13 bases in the middle. The CDR3 sequence is 13 residues long. CDR1 SGHDT and CDR2 YYEEEE come from the germline V gene.